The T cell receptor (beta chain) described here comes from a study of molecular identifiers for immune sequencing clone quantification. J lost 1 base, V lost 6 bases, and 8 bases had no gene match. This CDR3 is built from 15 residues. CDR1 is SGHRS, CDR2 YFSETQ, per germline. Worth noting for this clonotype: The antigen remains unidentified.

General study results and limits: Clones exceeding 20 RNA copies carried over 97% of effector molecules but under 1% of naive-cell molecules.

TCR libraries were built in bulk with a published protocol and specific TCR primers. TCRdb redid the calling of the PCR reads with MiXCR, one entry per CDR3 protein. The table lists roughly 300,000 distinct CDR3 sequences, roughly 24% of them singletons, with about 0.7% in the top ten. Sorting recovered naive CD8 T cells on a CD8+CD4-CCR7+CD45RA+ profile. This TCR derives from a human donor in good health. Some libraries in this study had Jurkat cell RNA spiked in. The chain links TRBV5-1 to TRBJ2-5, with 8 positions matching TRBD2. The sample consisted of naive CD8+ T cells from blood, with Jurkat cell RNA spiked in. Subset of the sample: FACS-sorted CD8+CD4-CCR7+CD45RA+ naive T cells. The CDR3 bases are TGCGCCAGCACAGAGCGGGGGCGACTCCAAGAGACCCAGTACTTC. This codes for CASTERGRLQETQYF.